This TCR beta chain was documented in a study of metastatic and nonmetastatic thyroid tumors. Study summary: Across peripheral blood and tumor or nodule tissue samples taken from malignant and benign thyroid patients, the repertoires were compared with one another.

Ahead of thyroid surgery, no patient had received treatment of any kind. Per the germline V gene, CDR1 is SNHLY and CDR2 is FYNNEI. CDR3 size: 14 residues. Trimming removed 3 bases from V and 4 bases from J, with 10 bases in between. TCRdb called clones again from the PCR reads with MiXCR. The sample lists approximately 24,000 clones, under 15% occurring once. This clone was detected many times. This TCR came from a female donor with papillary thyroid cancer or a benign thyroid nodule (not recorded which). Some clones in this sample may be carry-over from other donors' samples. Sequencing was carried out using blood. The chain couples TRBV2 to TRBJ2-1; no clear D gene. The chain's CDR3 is CASSDPDVYNEQFF. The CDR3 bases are TGTGCCAGCAGTGACCCGGACGTTTACAATGAGCAGTTCTTC. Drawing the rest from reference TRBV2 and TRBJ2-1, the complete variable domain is EPEVTQTPSHQVTQMGQEVILRCVPISNHLYFYWYRQILGQKVEFLVSFYNNEISEKSEIFDDQFSVERPDGSNFTLKIRSTKLEDSAMYFCASSDPDVYNEQFFGPGTRLTVL.